This TCR beta chain came from a study of cytomegalovirus exposure and HLA in healthy donors. Study results and caveats: Investigators reported about 160 TCR beta chains as tied to cytomegalovirus.

The assay was immunoSEQ multiplex PCR, and TCRdb's table has in-frame clones only and misses some. The sample includes approximately 160,000 clones, 96% seen only once; the top ten take approximately 0.97%. This CDR3 region has 12 residues. Per the germline V gene, CDR1 is ENHRY and CDR2 is SYGVKD. The V gene lost 5 bases and the J gene lost 6 bases, with 11 bases spanning the gap. A note on this clone: Its antigen is unknown.

Sequences were obtained from PBMCs. The rearrangement links TRBV10-3 to TRBJ2-7, with a possible D match to TRBD1 (6 bases). The origin of this receptor is a woman between 18 and 29 years old in good health and CMV-seronegative. CDR3 nucleotides: TGTGCCATCAGTCAGACAGGACTCGAGCAGTACTTC. Translated, it gives CAISQTGLEQYF.